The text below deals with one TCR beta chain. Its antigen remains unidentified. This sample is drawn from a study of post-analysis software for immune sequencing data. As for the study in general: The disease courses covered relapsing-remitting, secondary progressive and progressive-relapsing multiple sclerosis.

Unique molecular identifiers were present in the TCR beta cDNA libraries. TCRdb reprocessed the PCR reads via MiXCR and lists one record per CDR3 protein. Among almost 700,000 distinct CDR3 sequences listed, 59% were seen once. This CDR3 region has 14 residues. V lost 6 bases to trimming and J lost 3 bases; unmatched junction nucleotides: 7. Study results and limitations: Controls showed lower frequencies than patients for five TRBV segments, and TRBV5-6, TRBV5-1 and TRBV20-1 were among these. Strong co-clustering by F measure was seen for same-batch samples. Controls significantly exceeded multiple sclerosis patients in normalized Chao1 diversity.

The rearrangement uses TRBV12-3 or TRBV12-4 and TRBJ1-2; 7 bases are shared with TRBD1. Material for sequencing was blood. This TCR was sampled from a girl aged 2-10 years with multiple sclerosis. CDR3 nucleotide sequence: TGTGCCAGCAGCTCACCCCAGGGGGACTATGGCTACACCTTC. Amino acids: CASSSPQGDYGYTF.